These 31 T cell receptor beta chains were all obtained from the same sample, sequenced in a study of blood T cell repertoires in COVID-19. Generated by immunoSEQ multiplex PCR, the TCRdb table keeps only in-frame clones and is missing some. The table has roughly 380,000 clones, over 85% seen once. Sequencing used peripheral blood. Source of these receptors: a woman aged 55 to 70 with COVID-19, enrolled during active disease.

This rearrangement joins TRBV7-9 to TRBJ2-1, with D possibly TRBD2 on 6 matching bases. This CDR3 has 16 residues. Trimming took 5 bases from V and 1 from J, leaving 15 bases between them. The germline CDR1 and CDR2 sequences are SEHNR and FQNEAQ (reference sequence). The CDR3 coding sequence is TGTGCCAGCAGCCCACGGGACTCCGGATCCTACAATGAGCAGTTCTTC. Translated: CASSPRDSGSYNEQFF.

The V call is TRBV10-3, the J call TRBJ1-1; D not resolved. The CDR3 has 14 residues. CDR1 is ENHRY, CDR2 SYGVKD, per germline. The V gene lost 3 bases and the J gene lost 1 base, with 9 bases spanning the gap. The CDR3 bases are TGTGCCATCAGTGATTCGACACCGAACACTGAAGCTTTCTTT. Encoded protein: CAISDSTPNTEAFF.

V is TRBV7-9 and J is TRBJ2-7; 10 bases fit TRBD1. The V segment lost 1 base and the J segment 5 bases; nucleotides outside the gene matches: 8. This CDR3 region has 16 residues. CDR1 and CDR2 (germline): SEHNR, FQNEAQ (reference sequence). The CDR3 sequence: CASSLEVGTGVDEQYF. The CDR3, as DNA: TGTGCCAGCAGCTTAGAGGTTGGGACAGGGGTCGACGAGCAGTACTTC.

Points on this clone: The same CDR3 arises from other DNA sequences in this sample as well. CDR3 sequence reads: CASSLDGLNQPQHF. The CDR3 DNA reads TGCGCCAGCAGCTTGGACGGACTCAATCAGCCCCAGCATTTT. V usage is TRBV5-1 and J usage is TRBJ1-5; D unclear. Per germline, CDR1 SGHRS and CDR2 YFSETQ. The CDR3 is 14 residues long. Trimming took off 0 bases at V and 3 bases at J, with 7 bases between the two ends.

This clone showed up just a few times. The J gene is TRBJ1-2, the V gene TRBV5-1; D unclear. The CDR3 loop spans 13 amino acids. Germline loops: CDR1 SGHRS, CDR2 YFSETQ. V was shortened by 4 bases and J by 13 bases, with 20 bases between the two germline ends. CDR3 protein: CASSVGGRSRLTF. CDR3 coding DNA: TGCGCCAGCAGCGTTGGAGGCAGATCCCGGCTCACCTTC. The full variable domain, its missing parts supplied by reference TRBV5-1 and TRBJ1-2, is KAGVTQTPRYLIKTRGQQVTLSCSPISGHRSVSWYQQTPGQGLQFLFEYFSETQRNKGNFPGRFSGRQFSNSRSEMNVSTLELGDSALYLCASSVGGRSRLTFGSGTRLTVV.

The V and J genes are TRBV4-1 and TRBJ2-2; TRBD2 agrees at 15 bases. Unmatched junction bases numbered 5, after V lost 1 base and J lost 2 bases. CDR3 length: 19 residues. Germline V lookup: CDR1 MGHRA, CDR2 YSYEKL. CDR3 DNA sequence: TGCGCCAGCAGCCAAGCCGGACTAGCGGGGGGGCTCAACACCGGGGAGCTGTTTTTT. It codes for CASSQAGLAGGLNTGELFF.

The rearrangement joins TRBV28 to TRBJ1-5; 7 bases line up with TRBD1. The germline CDR1 and CDR2 sequences are MDHEN and SYDVKM. V lost 6 bases to trimming and J lost 4 bases; unmatched junction nucleotides: 12. CDR3 size: 16 residues. CDR3 sequence reads: CASSLGARTGNQPQHF. The CDR3 bases are TGTGCCAGCAGCCTAGGGGCCCGGACAGGTAATCAGCCCCAGCATTTT.

Comments on this clone: Sequence at one end of the junction differs from germline and may be a read error. The chain uses TRBV6-5 and TRBJ1-2, with 11 bases that match TRBD1. CDR1 and CDR2 from the germline V gene are MNHEY and SVGAGI. The CDR3 covers 16 residues. CDR3 residues: CASSYSGTGGNYGYTF. CDR3 DNA sequence: TGTGCCAGCAGCTACTCCGGGACAGGGGGAAACTATGGCTACACCTTC.

The J gene is TRBJ1-5, the V gene TRBV30, with no clear D. Trimming took off 0 bases at V and 0 bases at J, with 9 bases between the two ends. Germline values: CDR1 GTSNPN, CDR2 SVGIG (reference sequence). CDR3 length equals 15 residues. For the CDR3, the DNA is TGTGCCTGGAGTGTACGAGCGGCTAGCAATCAGCCCCAGCATTTT. Protein sequence: CAWSVRAASNQPQHF.

In this sample, this clone turned up a few times. The chain carries TRBV7-2 and TRBJ2-3; 8 bases are shared with TRBD2. The CDR3 spans 17 residues. Germline-derived CDR1 and CDR2 are SGHTA and FQGNSA. The J segment lost 1 base and the V segment lost 4 bases, leaving 10 bases of the junction unmatched. Here the CDR3 DNA reads TGTGCCAGCAGCTACGGCCTCCGGGGGGGTCGCACAGATACGCAGTATTTT. Protein product: CASSYGLRGGRTDTQYF. Drawing the rest from reference TRBV7-2 and TRBJ2-3, the complete variable domain is GAGVSQSPSNKVTEKGKDVELRCDPISGHTALYWYRQSLGQGLEFLIYFQGNSAPDKSGLPSDRFSAERTGGSVSTLTIQRTQQEDSAVYLCASSYGLRGGRTDTQYFGPGTRLTVL.

The chain uses TRBV6-2 or TRBV6-3 and TRBJ1-6; D remains unclear. Trimming took 5 bases from V and 7 from J, leaving 21 bases between them. This CDR3 comprises 17 residues. The germline CDR1 and CDR2 sequences are MNHEY and SVGEGT. CDR3 sequence (DNA): TGTGCCAGCAGTAGCCGAGCCGGGGATAACCCCAATTCACCCCTCCACTTT. Its protein is CASSSRAGDNPNSPLHF.

Comments on this clone: Other nucleotide sequences in the sample specify the same CDR3. This chain joins TRBV5-1 and TRBJ2-1; 8 bases are shared with TRBD1. With V trimmed by 0 bases and J by 6 bases, 2 bases remained unmatched. CDR3 length equals 14 residues. From germline, CDR1 is SGHRS and CDR2 YFSETQ. The CDR3 DNA reads TGCGCCAGCAGCTTGGGGACAGGGCGCAATGAGCAGTTCTTC. Protein product: CASSLGTGRNEQFF.

CDR3 nucleotides: TGTGCCAGCAGCTTGTCGGGACAGGGAAGGTCCTACACCTTC. Translated, it gives CASSLSGQGRSYTF. The V call is TRBV7-9, the J call TRBJ1-2, with 9 bases identical to TRBD1. The ends lost 3 bases at V and 10 bases at J; junction bases unmatched: 9. The CDR3 is 14 residues long. CDR1 SEHNR and CDR2 FQNEAQ come from the germline V gene (reference sequence).

This CDR3 reads CASRYRDRGTDEQYF. In DNA, the CDR3 is TGTGCCAGCAGATACCGGGACAGGGGGACGGACGAGCAGTACTTC. This sequence joins TRBV6-2 or TRBV6-3 and TRBJ2-7; the match to TRBD1 covers 11 bases. Germline-derived CDR1 and CDR2 are MNHEY and SVGEGT. The J segment lost 5 bases and the V segment lost 6 bases, leaving 9 bases of the junction unmatched. The CDR3 is 15 residues long.

This chain joins TRBV5-1 and TRBJ2-2; D ambiguous. The V end was cut by 4 bases, the J end by 6 bases, with 10 bases between. Germline loops: CDR1 SGHRS, CDR2 YFSETQ. The CDR3 extends over 13 amino acids. CDR3 bases: TGCGCCAGCAGCCTCAAGCCGGCCGGGGAGCTGTTTTTT. Its protein is CASSLKPAGELFF.

This chain joins TRBV7-2 and TRBJ2-5; D uncertain. This CDR3 has 13 residues. Germline V lookup: CDR1 SGHTA, CDR2 FQGNSA. Trimming took 6 bases from V and 5 from J, leaving 13 bases between them. The CDR3 here is CASRLPPRETQYF. The CDR3 nucleotides read TGTGCCAGCAGACTGCCCCCTCGGGAGACCCAGTACTTC.

The chain carries TRBV7-6 and TRBJ2-5, with D possibly matching TRBD2 (5 bases). V was clipped by 1 base and J by 3 bases, with 6 bases between them. The CDR3 spans 13 residues. Germline V gene data show CDR1 as SGHVS and CDR2 as FNYEAQ. CDR3 DNA sequence: TGTGCCAGCAGCTTAGAGGAGGAAGAGACCCAGTACTTC. Translating gives CASSLEEEETQYF.

The rearrangement uses TRBV6-5 and TRBJ2-3; 10 bases are a match to TRBD1. Germline loops: CDR1 MNHEY, CDR2 SVGAGI. The CDR3 length is 14 residues. V lost 7 bases, J lost 6 bases, and 7 bases stayed unmatched. CDR3 residues: CASNDRGPRDTQYF. Here the CDR3 DNA reads TGTGCCAGCAACGACAGGGGGCCGAGGGATACGCAGTATTTT.

This chain joins TRBV5-8 and TRBJ1-5; D is unresolved. The germline gives CDR1 SGHTS, CDR2 YDEGEE. The CDR3 has 13 residues. Trimming shortened V by 1 base and J by 2 bases, and 4 bases separated the two germline ends. The CDR3 DNA reads TGTGCCAGCAGCTTGCGAGGCAATCAGCCCCAGCATTTT. This sequence encodes CASSLRGNQPQHF.

The V gene is TRBV18, the J gene TRBJ2-1, with D maybe TRBD1 (6 bases). CDR1 and CDR2 from the germline V gene are KGHSH and LQKENI. V lost 4 bases, J lost 7 bases, and 11 bases lay in between. The CDR3 length is 13 residues. CDR3 sequence reads: CASSLGTLNEQFF. The CDR3 DNA reads TGTGCCAGCTCACTAGGGACATTGAATGAGCAGTTCTTC.

This clone was recorded only once. Other DNA sequences of this sample code for an identical CDR3. This sequence joins TRBV2 and TRBJ1-5; 8 bases are shared with TRBD1. CDR1 SNHLY and CDR2 FYNNEI come from the germline V gene. The ends lost 4 bases at V and 2 bases at J; junction bases unmatched: 4. This CDR3 contains 15 residues. CDR3 sequence reads: CASSGTGGGNQPQHF. CDR3 DNA sequence: TGTGCCAGCAGTGGTACAGGGGGAGGCAATCAGCCCCAGCATTTT.

The gene calls are TRBV2 and TRBJ1-2; D gene uncertain. The CDR3 contains 14 residues. V lost 5 bases to trimming and J lost 3 bases, with 13 bases between them. Germline-derived CDR1 and CDR2 are SNHLY and FYNNEI. CDR3 nucleotide sequence: TGTGCCAGCAGTTCGGACTCGAGCTACTATGGCTACACCTTC. As protein: CASSSDSSYYGYTF.

The chain is built from TRBV28 and TRBJ2-1; D is ambiguous. This CDR3 has 12 amino acids. Germline CDR1 and CDR2: MDHEN and SYDVKM. V was trimmed by 2 bases and J by 9 bases, leaving 8 bases between them. CDR3 DNA: TGTGCCAGCAGTTTAATACATACTGAGCAGTTCTTC. Protein: CASSLIHTEQFF.

This chain joins TRBV3-1 (or the pseudogene TRBV3-2) and TRBJ2-7; TRBD2 might be the D (6 bases). The CDR3 has 16 residues. In germline, CDR1 is LGHDT, CDR2 YNNKEL (reference sequence). Trimming removed 2 bases at V and 2 bases at J, with 16 bases between. In nucleotides, the CDR3 is TGTGCCAGCAGCCAAAAACTGGGCCGCGGGGCCTACGAGCAGTACTTC. It is translated as CASSQKLGRGAYEQYF.

This clone appeared once. The V and J genes are TRBV5-1 and TRBJ1-2; TRBD1 agrees at 7 bases. Germline V gene lookup returns CDR1 SGHRS and CDR2 YFSETQ. The trim removed 0 bases at V and 8 bases at J, leaving 7 bases unmatched. This CDR3 is built from 14 residues. CDR3 bases: TGCGCCAGCAGCTTGGCCGGGACAGCAGAGGGCTACACCTTC. It is translated as CASSLAGTAEGYTF.

The V and J genes are TRBV7-3 and TRBJ2-5; D may be TRBD1 (5 bases). Germline lookup yields CDR1 SGHTA and CDR2 FQGTGA. Deletions cut 3 bases from V and 5 bases from J, with 19 bases between. This CDR3 comprises 16 residues. The CDR3 sequence: CASSFTGRGRRETQYF. The CDR3 DNA follows: TGTGCCAGCAGCTTTACCGGAAGGGGCCGCCGGGAGACCCAGTACTTC.

The J gene is TRBJ1-6, the V gene TRBV5-5, with D possibly matching TRBD1 (6 bases). The V gene's germline CDR1 is SGHKS and CDR2 YYEKEE (reference sequence). V shed 4 bases and J shed 1 base, with 9 bases lying between them. This CDR3 region has 15 residues. The CDR3: CASSPGVSYNSPLHF. The CDR3 bases are TGTGCCAGCAGCCCAGGGGTATCCTATAATTCACCCCTCCACTTT.

The rearrangement uses TRBV5-1 and TRBJ1-2, with 8 bases matching TRBD1. CDR1 and CDR2 (germline): SGHRS, YFSETQ. V gave up 0 bases and J gave up 7 bases; unmatched junction bases: 2. The CDR3 has 13 residues. CDR3 sequence: CASSLETGVGYTF. The CDR3 nucleotides are TGCGCCAGCAGCTTGGAGACAGGGGTTGGCTACACCTTC.

This chain connects TRBV19 to TRBJ1-2; a weak D match, TRBD1 (5 bases). The length of the CDR3 is 13 residues. V was shortened by 7 bases and J by 4 bases, with 13 bases between the two germline ends. Germline CDR1 LNHDA, CDR2 SQIVND (reference sequence). CDR3: CASIAGGSYGYTF. CDR3 nucleotides: TGTGCCAGTATCGCCGGGGGATCCTATGGCTACACCTTC.

This clone was counted between two and nine times. The V call is TRBV7-9, the J call TRBJ1-1; 7 bases agree with TRBD1. There are 15 residues in the CDR3. Per germline, CDR1 SEHNR and CDR2 FQNEAQ (reference sequence). Germline trimming cut 5 bases from V and 4 bases from J; bases unmatched to any gene: 10. The CDR3: CASSPRPQGSTEAFF. As DNA, the CDR3 is TGTGCCAGCAGCCCCCGCCCACAGGGGAGCACTGAAGCTTTCTTT. Full variable domain (missing parts from reference TRBV7-9 and TRBJ1-1): DTGVSQNPRHKITKRGQNVTFRCDPISEHNRLYWYRQTLGQGPEFLTYFQNEAQLEKSRLLSDRFSAERPKGSFSTLEIQRTEQGDSAMYLCASSPRPQGSTEAFFGQGTRLTVV.

With regard to this clone: One junction end disagrees with the germline gene, perhaps due to a read error. This chain joins TRBV30 and TRBJ1-2; TRBD1 agrees at 8 bases. This CDR3 has 12 residues. Germline lookup yields CDR1 GTSNPN and CDR2 SVGIG (reference sequence). The CDR3: CAGRQGAYGYTF. DNA for the CDR3: TGTGCCGGGAGGCAGGGGGCCTATGGCTACACCTTC.